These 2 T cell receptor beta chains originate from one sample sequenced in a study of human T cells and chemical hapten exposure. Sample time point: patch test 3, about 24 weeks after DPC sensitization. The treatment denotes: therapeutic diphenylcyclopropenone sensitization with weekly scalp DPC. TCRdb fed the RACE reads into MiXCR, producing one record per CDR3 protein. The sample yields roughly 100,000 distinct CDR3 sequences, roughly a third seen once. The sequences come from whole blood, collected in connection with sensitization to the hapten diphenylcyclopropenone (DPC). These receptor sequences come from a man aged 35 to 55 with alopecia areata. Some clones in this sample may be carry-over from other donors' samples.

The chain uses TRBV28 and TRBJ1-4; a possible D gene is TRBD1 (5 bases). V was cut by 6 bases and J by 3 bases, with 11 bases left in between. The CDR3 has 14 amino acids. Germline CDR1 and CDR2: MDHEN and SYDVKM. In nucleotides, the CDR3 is TGTGCCAGCAGGCCGGGGGGTTCTAATGAAAAACTGTTTTTT. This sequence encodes CASRPGGSNEKLFF.

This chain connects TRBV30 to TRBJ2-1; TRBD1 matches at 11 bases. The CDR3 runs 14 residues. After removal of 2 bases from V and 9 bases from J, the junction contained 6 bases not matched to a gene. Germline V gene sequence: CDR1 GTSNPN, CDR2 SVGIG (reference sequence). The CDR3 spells CAWSQGTGGSEQFF. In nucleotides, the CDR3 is TGTGCCTGGAGTCAAGGGACAGGGGGTAGTGAGCAGTTCTTC.